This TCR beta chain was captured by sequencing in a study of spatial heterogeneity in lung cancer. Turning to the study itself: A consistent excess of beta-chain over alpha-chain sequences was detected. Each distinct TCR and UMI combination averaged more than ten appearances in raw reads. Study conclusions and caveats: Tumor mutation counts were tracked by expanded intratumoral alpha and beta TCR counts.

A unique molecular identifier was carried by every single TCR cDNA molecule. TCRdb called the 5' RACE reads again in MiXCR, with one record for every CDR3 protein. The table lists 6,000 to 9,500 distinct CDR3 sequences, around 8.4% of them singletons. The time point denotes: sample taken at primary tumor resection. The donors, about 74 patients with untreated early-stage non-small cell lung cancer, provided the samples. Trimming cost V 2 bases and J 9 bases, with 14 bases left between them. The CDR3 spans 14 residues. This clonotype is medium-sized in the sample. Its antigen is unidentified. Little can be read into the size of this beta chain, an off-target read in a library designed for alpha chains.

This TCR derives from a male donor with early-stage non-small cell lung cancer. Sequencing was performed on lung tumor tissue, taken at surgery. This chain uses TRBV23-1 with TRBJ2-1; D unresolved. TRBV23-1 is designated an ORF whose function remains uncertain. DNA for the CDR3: TGCGCCAGCAGTCAAGTGTGCGCCTGCGGTGAGCAGTTCTTC. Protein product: CASSQVCACGEQFF.